These 18 T cell receptor beta chains originate from one sample sequenced in a study of glioma-infiltrating T cells after dendritic cell vaccination. Generated by immunoSEQ multiplex PCR, the TCRdb table keeps only in-frame clones and is missing some. The sample holds roughly 82,000 clones, 80% to 90% seen once. The source material was blood, sampled before dendritic cell vaccination. These receptors all stem from a human donor with glioblastoma.

The chain carries TRBV10-3 and TRBJ2-7; 9 nucleotides align to TRBD1. The V gene's germline CDR1 is ENHRY and CDR2 SYGVKD. This CDR3 has 18 residues. V was pared by 0 bases and J by 2 bases, with 11 bases of the junction left unmatched. As DNA, the CDR3 is TGTGCCATCAGTGAGTCGACTCCGGACAGGGGATATACCTACGAGCAGTACTTC. This gives the protein CAISESTPDRGYTYEQYF.

V is TRBV19 and J is TRBJ1-2; D perhaps matches TRBD1 (6 bases). Germline loops: CDR1 LNHDA, CDR2 SQIVND (reference sequence). The length of the CDR3 is 18 residues. Trimming removed 5 bases from V and 2 bases from J, with 24 bases in between. CDR3 sequence reads: CASSPPRTGMGANYGYTF. The CDR3 DNA reads as TGTGCCAGTAGTCCTCCCCGGACGGGCATGGGGGCAAACTATGGCTACACCTTC.

In the case of this clone: Relative to the germline gene, one junction end is altered; a read error may explain this. This chain links TRBV7-7 with TRBJ2-5; 7 positions match TRBD1. Germline V gene data show CDR1 as SSHAT and CDR2 as FNYEAQ (reference sequence). This CDR3 contains 16 residues. The CDR3 sequence: CASSLARGTVRETQYF. CDR3 DNA: TGTGCTAGCAGCTTAGCGAGGGGGACAGTCAGAGAGACCCAGTACTTC. The whole variable domain, filled in from reference TRBV7-7 and TRBJ2-5, reads GAGVSQSPRYKVTKRGQDVTLRCDPISSHATLYWYQQALGQGPEFLTYFNYEAQPDKSGLPSDRFSAERPEGSISTLTIQRTEQRDSAMYRCASSLARGTVRETQYFGPGTRLLVL.

The rearrangement joins TRBV12-5 to TRBJ2-5, with TRBD1 matching over 7 bases. V lost 2 bases, J lost 2 bases, and 8 bases stayed unmatched. The CDR3 is made up of 16 amino acids. The V gene's germline CDR1 is LGHNT and CDR2 FRNRAP. CDR3 loop: CASGLKQGPAQETQYF. The CDR3 bases are TGTGCTAGTGGTTTGAAACAGGGGCCGGCTCAAGAGACCCAGTACTTC.

This chain uses TRBV30 with TRBJ2-5; TRBD2 aligns across 10 bases. V was clipped by 3 bases and J by 0 bases; unmatched bases: 4. Germline V gives CDR1 GTSNPN, CDR2 SVGIG (reference sequence). The CDR3 has 15 residues. The CDR3 region is CAWSGTSVNQETQYF. In nucleotides, the CDR3 is TGTGCCTGGAGCGGGACTAGCGTAAACCAAGAGACCCAGTACTTC.

This clone was counted a single time. The chain joins TRBV27 to TRBJ1-1, with 8 bases matching TRBD1. The length of the CDR3 is 14 residues. J was trimmed by 4 bases and V by 4 bases; bases with no gene match: 5. The germline CDR1 and CDR2 sequences are MNHEY and SMNVEV (reference sequence). DNA for the CDR3: TGTGCCAGCAGTTCAGGACAGGGTACCACTGAAGCTTTCTTT. It is translated as CASSSGQGTTEAFF.

In nucleotides, the CDR3 is TGCGCCAGCAGTGAAACTAGCGGGGGTGTCATTCAGTACTTC. Its translation: CASSETSGGVIQYF. This chain uses TRBV10-1 with TRBJ2-4; 11 positions match TRBD2. The CDR3 covers 14 residues. V gave up 3 bases and J gave up 9 bases; unmatched junction bases: 4. Germline V lookup: CDR1 WNHNN, CDR2 SYGVQD (reference sequence).

The chain carries TRBV13 and TRBJ2-5, with TRBD2 as a possible D gene (6 bases). The CDR3 totals 13 residues. Deletions cut 4 bases from V and 3 bases from J, with 9 bases between. Germline V gives CDR1 PRHDT, CDR2 FYEKMQ (reference sequence). For the CDR3, the DNA is TGTGCCAGCAGCTACGGACTAAAAGAGACCCAGTACTTC. Its protein is CASSYGLKETQYF.

The rearrangement joins TRBV5-1 to TRBJ2-4; 10 bases match TRBD1. The CDR3 runs 14 residues. Germline values: CDR1 SGHRS, CDR2 YFSETQ. V was pared by 4 bases and J by 7 bases, with 5 bases of the junction left unmatched. Here the CDR3 DNA reads TGCGCCAGCAGCGCGACAGGGGGCGATAACATTCAGTACTTC. Protein: CASSATGGDNIQYF.

This rearrangement joins TRBV29-1 to TRBJ2-2; 7 bases line up with TRBD1. The germline V gene has CDR1 SQVTM and CDR2 ANQGSEA. The CDR3 spans 13 residues. Unmatched junction bases numbered 3, after V lost 6 bases and J lost 2 bases. CDR3: CSVRDRNTGELFF. Here the CDR3 DNA reads TGCAGCGTCCGGGACAGAAACACCGGGGAGCTGTTTTTT.

The gene calls are TRBV4-1 and TRBJ2-1; the D gene is possibly TRBD2 (5 bases). V was pared by 0 bases and J by 7 bases, with 19 bases between. CDR1 MGHRA and CDR2 YSYEKL come from the germline V gene. CDR3 length: 17 amino acids. CDR3 sequence (DNA): TGCGCCAGCAGCCAAGAGAGCGACGGGGAAGGGTGGAATGAGCAGTTCTTC. Residues: CASSQESDGEGWNEQFF.

This clone was seen once. This rearrangement joins TRBV27 to TRBJ2-1; no definite D call. Germline V lookup: CDR1 MNHEY, CDR2 SMNVEV (reference sequence). The CDR3 has 15 amino acids. Trimming stripped 2 bases from V and 0 bases from J, with 8 bases between. As DNA, the CDR3 is TGTGCCAGCAGTTTAGGCATCGCCTCCTACAATGAGCAGTTCTTC. The encoded protein is CASSLGIASYNEQFF.

This clone is a singleton in its sample. The CDR3 reads CASSEHGGSYGYTF. In DNA, the CDR3 is TGTGCCAGCAGTGAACATGGGGGCAGCTATGGCTACACCTTC. This chain uses TRBV6-1 with TRBJ1-2; possibly TRBD1 for D (6 bases). The V gene lost 2 bases and the J gene lost 4 bases, with 11 bases spanning the gap. The CDR3 totals 14 residues. CDR1 and CDR2 (germline): MNHNS, SASEGT.

The chain couples TRBV30 to TRBJ1-5; tentative D call: TRBD1 (6 bases). V was trimmed by 2 bases and J by 4 bases, leaving 9 bases between them. CDR1 and CDR2 from the germline V gene are GTSNPN and SVGIG (reference sequence). The CDR3 length is 13 residues. The CDR3 DNA sequence: TGTGCCTGGAGTCAACAGGGTAATCAGCCCCAGCATTTT. Residues: CAWSQQGNQPQHF.

The chain joins TRBV29-1 to TRBJ2-2; D perhaps matches TRBD1 (6 bases). The CDR3 spans 13 residues. Trimming shortened V by 6 bases and J by 0 bases, and 8 bases separated the two germline ends. CDR1 SQVTM and CDR2 ANQGSEA come from the germline V gene. The CDR3 DNA is TGCAGCGTGCGACAGGCGAACACCGGGGAGCTGTTTTTT. This encodes CSVRQANTGELFF.

The table lists this clone with a few counts. The chain recombines TRBV30 with TRBJ2-1; D possibly corresponds to TRBD1 (6 bases). Germline assignment: CDR1 GTSNPN and CDR2 SVGIG (reference sequence). V lost 0 bases and J lost 7, with 19 bases in between. This CDR3 comprises 16 residues. The CDR3 spells CAWSVLGQGKKNEQFF. The CDR3 DNA reads as TGTGCCTGGAGTGTACTGGGTCAGGGGAAGAAGAATGAGCAGTTCTTC.

The rearrangement uses TRBV6-1 and TRBJ2-7, with 10 bases matching TRBD1. The CDR3 loop spans 14 amino acids. Germline V gene data show CDR1 as MNHNS and CDR2 as SASEGT. The V gene end was trimmed by 4 bases and the J gene end by 7 bases; junction bases not matched to a gene: 7. The chain's CDR3 is CASSADRGVGEQYF. For the CDR3, the DNA is TGTGCCAGCAGTGCGGACAGGGGGGTGGGGGAGCAGTACTTC.

The chain employs TRBV2 and TRBJ2-5; D perhaps matches TRBD2 (5 bases). The CDR3 runs to 11 residues. Germline loops: CDR1 SNHLY, CDR2 FYNNEI. V lost 8 bases and J lost 3, with 7 bases in between. CDR3 bases: TGTGCCAGCGGGAGAGAAGAGACCCAGTACTTC. It translates to CASGREETQYF.